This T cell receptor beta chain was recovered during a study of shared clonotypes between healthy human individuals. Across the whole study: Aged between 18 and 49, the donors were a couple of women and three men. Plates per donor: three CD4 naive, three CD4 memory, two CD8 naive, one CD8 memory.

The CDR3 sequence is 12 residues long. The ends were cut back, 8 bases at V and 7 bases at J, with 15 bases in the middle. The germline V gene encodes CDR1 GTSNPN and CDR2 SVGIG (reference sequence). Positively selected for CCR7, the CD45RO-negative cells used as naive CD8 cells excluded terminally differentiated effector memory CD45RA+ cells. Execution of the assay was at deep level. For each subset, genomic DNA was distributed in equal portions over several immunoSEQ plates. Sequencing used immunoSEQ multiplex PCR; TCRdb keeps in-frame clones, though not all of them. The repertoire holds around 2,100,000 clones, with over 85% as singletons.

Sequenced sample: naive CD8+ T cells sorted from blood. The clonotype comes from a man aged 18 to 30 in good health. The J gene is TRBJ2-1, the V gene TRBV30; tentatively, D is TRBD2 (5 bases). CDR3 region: CALGTSGNEQFF. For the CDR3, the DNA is TGTGCCCTTGGAACTAGTGGGAATGAGCAGTTCTTC.